This TCR beta chain was profiled in a study of graft-versus-host responses after intestinal transplantation. Turning to this clone: Antigen: not known.

Sequenced by immunoSEQ multiplex PCR; TCRdb stores in-frame clones only, minus some. The table records some 100,000 clones, about 90% of them present only once. This CDR3 comprises 15 residues. Per the germline V gene, CDR1 is MNHNS and CDR2 is SASEGT. V lost 7 bases to trimming and J lost 0 bases, with 15 bases between them. This TCR was sampled from a human donor who was the organ donor for an intestinal transplant. The chain combines TRBV6-1 with TRBJ2-5; D possibly corresponds to TRBD2 (6 bases). This specimen consisted of unstimulated CD8+ T cells sorted from spleen or lymph node cells, obtained before transplant. The CDR3 sequence: CASTLDRGYQETQYF. DNA for the CDR3: TGTGCCAGCACCTTAGATCGGGGGTACCAAGAGACCCAGTACTTC.